This TCR beta chain was sequenced in a study of regulatory T cells in long-lasting Graves disease. Arm-PCR of CDR3 regions with iRepertoire HTBI primers generated TCR beta libraries. In TCRdb, the multiplex PCR reads were re-called with MiXCR into one record per CDR3 protein. The top ten clones hold around 13% of a sample with approximately 270,000 distinct CDR3 sequences, about 20% of them seen once. The germline gives CDR1 MNHNS, CDR2 SASEGT. After removal of 6 bases from V and 4 bases from J, the junction contained 7 bases not matched to a gene. The CDR3 spans 14 residues. This clonotype was detected ten times or more. As for time point: newly diagnosed GD, antithyroid drugs for less than 3 months. PBMCs provided the RNA from which the TCR library was made. This sample also belongs to another study, concerning T cells in Graves' hyperthyroidism and ophthalmopathy.

V is TRBV6-1 and J is TRBJ2-7, with TRBD1 identical over 9 bases. This TCR was recovered from a woman under 40 with Graves disease. The source material was peripheral blood mononuclear cells (PBMCs), sampled at new diagnosis, from a patient treated with antithyroid drugs. DNA for the CDR3: TGTGCCAGCAGGGGTTGGGACAGGGTGTACGAGCAGTACTTC. This codes for CASRGWDRVYEQYF.